This TCR beta chain comes out of a study of T cells in localized non-small cell lung cancer. Findings and caveats of the study: In adjacent lung, a median roughly 56 of the top 100 tumor clones were found. Heterogeneity cannot be ruled out, as sequencing used one tumor region only. Clonality of T cells reached its maximum in uninvolved adjacent lung, surpassing tumor.

Measured with immunoSEQ multiplex PCR; TCRdb has only the in-frame clones, and not every one. The repertoire holds 35,000 or so clones, roughly nine tenths seen once, with under 8.5% in the top ten. The CDR3 length is 14 residues. The V and J ends lost 2 bases and 13 bases respectively, with 17 bases between them. Germline CDR1 reads MGHRA; CDR2 reads YSYEKL. Notes on this clone: The target antigen is unknown.

The chain joins TRBV4-1 to TRBJ1-4; D gene unclear. The TCR comes from a woman aged 40 to 75 with stage I lung adenocarcinoma. Specimen: peripheral blood, collected before any cancer treatment. The CDR3 coding sequence is TGCGCCAGCAGCCAACCTGGCCGCCGCTCGGCACTGTTTTTT. Its protein is CASSQPGRRSALFF.